A single sample is the source of the 17 T cell receptor beta chains below, sequenced in a study of CD8 T cells in Susac syndrome. An amount of RNA that ranged from about 0.45 to 1 ug was reverse transcribed with random hexamers. TCRdb used MiXCR to reprocess the immunoSEQ multiplex PCR reads, holding one entry per CDR3 protein. This sample has just over 300,000 distinct CDR3 sequences; approximately 90% occur once, and the top ten carry 0.06% to 0.075%. The sample was CD4+ T cells from PBMCs. The receptors derive from a human donor with multiple sclerosis.

This chain uses TRBV7-2 with TRBJ1-1; D is possibly TRBD1 (5 bases). Per germline, CDR1 SGHTA and CDR2 FQGNSA. The V and J ends lost 0 bases and 5 bases respectively, with 10 bases between them. This CDR3 has 14 residues. Here the CDR3 DNA reads TGTGCCAGCAGCTTAGCCGCGGGACGAACTGAAGCTTTCTTT. This gives the protein CASSLAAGRTEAFF.

The gene calls are TRBV2 and TRBJ1-1; D is uncertain. Germline lookup yields CDR1 SNHLY and CDR2 FYNNEI. V was trimmed by 6 bases and J by 3 bases, leaving 17 bases between them. This CDR3 has 15 residues. The CDR3 spells CASRINTNGYTEAFF. The DNA for the CDR3 is TGTGCCAGCAGAATAAACACAAATGGCTACACTGAAGCTTTCTTT.

V gene TRBV4-1 combines with J gene TRBJ1-5, with no clear D. Germline CDR1 MGHRA, CDR2 YSYEKL. Trimming removed 4 bases at V and 3 bases at J, with 16 bases between. The CDR3 spans 16 residues. CDR3 DNA sequence: TGCGCCAGCAGCCCCTCTCCAGCAACAGTCAATCAGCCCCAGCATTTT. It encodes CASSPSPATVNQPQHF.

The chain combines TRBV7-9 with TRBJ1-6; TRBD1 matches at 8 bases. The CDR3 spans 19 residues. Per the germline V gene, CDR1 is SEHNR and CDR2 is FQNEAQ (reference sequence). With 0 bases clipped from V and 6 bases from J, the junction kept 13 bases outside the gene matches. In DNA form, the CDR3 reads TGTGCCAGCAGCTTAGCGGGGACAGGTTGGAGTGGTGGTAATTCACCCCTCCACTTT. This codes for CASSLAGTGWSGGNSPLHF.

This CDR3 reads CSVRTGRTEAFF. Written as DNA, the CDR3 is TGCAGCGTTCGGACAGGGCGGACTGAAGCTTTCTTT. The chain couples TRBV29-1 to TRBJ1-1, with 8 bases matching TRBD1. This CDR3 contains 12 residues. The germline V gene encodes CDR1 SQVTM and CDR2 ANQGSEA. The trim removed 5 bases at V and 5 bases at J, leaving 4 bases unmatched.

The CDR3 nucleotides are TGCGCCAGCAGCTTGGTCCTAGCGGGGGGTTCCTACAATGAGCAGTTCTTC. It translates to CASSLVLAGGSYNEQFF. This chain connects TRBV5-1 to TRBJ2-1; TRBD2 aligns across 11 bases. Germline V gives CDR1 SGHRS, CDR2 YFSETQ. CDR3 size: 17 residues. Unmatched junction bases numbered 3, after V lost 0 bases and J lost 1 base. The full variable domain, with the rest looked up from reference TRBV5-1 and TRBJ2-1, is KAGVTQTPRYLIKTRGQQVTLSCSPISGHRSVSWYQQTPGQGLQFLFEYFSETQRNKGNFPGRFSGRQFSNSRSEMNVSTLELGDSALYLCASSLVLAGGSYNEQFFGPGTRLTVL.

The J gene is TRBJ2-1, the V gene TRBV6-4; 12 positions agree with TRBD2. CDR1 MRHNA and CDR2 SNTAGT come from the germline V gene. With 4 bases clipped from V and 10 bases from J, the junction kept 5 bases outside the gene matches. CDR3 length: 14 amino acids. The CDR3 DNA reads as TGTGCCAGCAGTGTCGAACTAGCGGGGGGAGAGCAGTTCTTC. Encoded protein: CASSVELAGGEQFF.

This clonotype is a singleton in its sample. The chain is built from TRBV20-1 and TRBJ1-1; D may be TRBD1 (5 bases). Per the germline V gene, CDR1 is DFQATT and CDR2 is SNEGSKA (reference sequence). The germline V and J ends were trimmed by 5 bases and 2 bases, with 6 bases remaining between them. The CDR3 totals 11 residues. The CDR3 region has the DNA TGCAGTGCTCAGGGTAACACTGAAGCTTTCTTT. Its translation: CSAQGNTEAFF.

This sequence joins TRBV11-3 and TRBJ1-6; tentatively, D is TRBD1 (6 bases). The CDR3 runs 17 residues. The V end was cut by 0 bases, the J end by 8 bases, with 17 bases between. Germline values: CDR1 SGHNT, CDR2 YENEEA. CDR3 nucleotide sequence: TGTGCCAGCAGCTTAGAAAGGTGGGGGCAGGTTGATTCACCCCTCCACTTT. Translated: CASSLERWGQVDSPLHF.

The CDR3 is CASSLGPRRYNEQFF. The CDR3 DNA reads as TGTGCCAGCAGCTTGGGACCGAGACGTTACAATGAGCAGTTCTTC. This rearrangement joins TRBV5-6 to TRBJ2-1; D gene unclear. Germline V gene sequence: CDR1 SGHDT, CDR2 YYEEEE. The CDR3 is 15 residues long. Trimming left V 0 bases short and J 4 bases short, with 11 bases between.

The DNA for the CDR3 is TGTGCCAGCAGTTACGGCTGGGTGGATACGCAGTATTTT. Amino acids: CASSYGWVDTQYF. J is TRBJ2-3 and V is TRBV6-5; D is ambiguous. The length of the CDR3 is 13 residues. Germline V gene sequence: CDR1 MNHEY, CDR2 SVGAGI. V was pared by 2 bases and J by 6 bases, with 9 bases between.

Only a few counts were recorded for this clonotype. This rearrangement joins TRBV15 to TRBJ2-7, with TRBD1 matching over 7 bases. Germline V CDR1 and CDR2: LNHNV, YYDKDF (reference sequence). After removal of 0 bases from V and 6 bases from J, the junction contained 8 bases not matched to a gene. The CDR3 spans 15 residues. The CDR3 DNA is TGTGCCACCAGCAGAGATGGGGCAGGGGGACGCGAGCAGTACTTC. Its translation is CATSRDGAGGREQYF.

This chain uses TRBV12-5 with TRBJ1-5, with TRBD1 as a possible D gene (6 bases). This CDR3 contains 14 residues. Germline V gene data show CDR1 as LGHNT and CDR2 as FRNRAP. V was pared by 4 bases and J by 7 bases, with 14 bases between. Here the CDR3 reads CASGWGTGRQPQHF. The DNA of the CDR3 is TGTGCTAGTGGTTGGGGTACAGGGAGACAGCCCCAGCATTTT.

The chain couples TRBV20-1 to TRBJ1-6; possible D gene TRBD1, 5 bases. Trimming cost V 0 bases and J 7 bases, with 10 bases left between them. The CDR3 totals 14 residues. Germline V CDR1 and CDR2: DFQATT, SNEGSKA (reference sequence). The CDR3 sequence: CSARETGTNSPLHF. The CDR3 DNA follows: TGCAGTGCTAGAGAAACCGGGACCAATTCACCCCTCCACTTT.

Only one count was recorded for this clonotype. The chain employs TRBV24-1 and TRBJ1-2; no reliable D call. With 5 bases removed from V and 3 bases from J, the gap between germline ends came to 6 bases. This CDR3 has 12 residues. CDR1 is KGHDR, CDR2 SFDVKD, per germline. For the CDR3, the DNA is TGTGCCACCAGTGCCAGTGACTATGGCTACACCTTC. This codes for CATSASDYGYTF.

This sequence joins TRBV29-1 and TRBJ2-1; no definite D call. Between the trimmed V and J ends, which lost 6 bases and 4 bases, there was a span of 10 bases. Per the germline V gene, CDR1 is SQVTM and CDR2 is ANQGSEA. The CDR3 spans 12 residues. CDR3 sequence reads: CSVRRTYNEQFF. As DNA, the CDR3 is TGCAGCGTCCGCCGGACGTACAATGAGCAGTTCTTC.

This chain connects TRBV30 to TRBJ2-3, with D perhaps TRBD2 (5 bases). Per the germline V gene, CDR1 is GTSNPN and CDR2 is SVGIG (reference sequence). Trimming shortened V by 6 bases and J by 3 bases, and 13 bases separated the two germline ends. CDR3 size: 13 residues. In nucleotides, the CDR3 is TGTGCCTGTACCCGGGGTTCTACAGATACGCAGTATTTT. Translated: CACTRGSTDTQYF.